These T cell receptor beta chains were read from a single sample in a study of blood T cell repertoires in COVID-19. Clones were sequenced by immunoSEQ multiplex PCR, and TCRdb holds only the in-frame ones, with some missing. This repertoire shows 200,000 to 300,000 clones, about 90% found once; its top ten account for 3.5% to 4.5%. The sequenced sample was peripheral blood. These receptors were obtained from a woman in her thirties or forties with acute or convalescent COVID-19. CDR3s include the opening cysteine and the closing phenylalanine or tryptophan. A D gene is named only where the DNA matches it firmly. Only part of the rows carry a size: once, few, many, or a class if the clone is expanded.

cdr3_aa | cdr3_nt | d_call | j_call | v_call | clone_size | cdr3_length
CASSQGKGRGGYNEQFF | TGTGCCAGCAGCCAAGGCAAAGGGCGGGGAGGCTACAATGAGCAGTTCTTC | - | TRBJ2-1 | TRBV4-2 | - | 17
CASRDGWGLNQPQHF | TGCGCCAGCAGGGACGGTTGGGGGCTCAATCAGCCCCAGCATTTT | - | TRBJ1-5 | TRBV10-2 | once | 15
CASSLDNGIQYF | TGTGCCAGCAGCTTAGATAACGGCATTCAGTACTTC | - | TRBJ2-4 | TRBV11-2 | - | 12
CASSPVNGELFF | TGCGCCAGCAGTCCGGTAAACGGGGAGCTGTTTTTT | - | TRBJ2-2 | TRBV5-1 | - | 12
CASSLGRGFGEKLFF | TGTGCCAGCAGCTTAGGTAGAGGGTTCGGCGAAAAACTGTTTTTT | - | TRBJ1-4 | TRBV11-2 | - | 15
CASSPTPGSRNTEAFF | TGTGCCAGCAGCCCCACCCCGGGTAGCAGGAACACTGAAGCTTTCTTT | - | TRBJ1-1 | TRBV11-2 | - | 16
CASSQVLGVNTEAFF | TGCGCCAGCAGCCAAGTCCTGGGCGTGAACACTGAAGCTTTCTTT | - | TRBJ1-1 | TRBV4-1 | once | 15
CASSVDRGQAFF | TGTGCCAGCAGTGTAGACAGAGGCCAAGCTTTCTTT | - | TRBJ1-1 | TRBV2 | - | 12
CASSYGGGGGEQFF | TGTGCCAGCAGTTACGGGGGGGGAGGGGGTGAGCAGTTCTTC | - | TRBJ2-1 | TRBV6-6 | - | 14
CASRRERDTEAFF | TGTGCCAGCAGGAGGGAAAGGGACACTGAAGCTTTCTTT | - | TRBJ1-1 | TRBV6-5 | - | 13
CASSFGHAQPQHF | TGTGCCAGCAGTTTCGGACACGCTCAGCCCCAGCATTTT | - | TRBJ1-5 | TRBV6-5 | - | 13
CASSARLAGGTDTQYF | TGTGCCAGCAGCGCCCGACTAGCGGGGGGCACAGATACGCAGTATTTT | TRBD2 | TRBJ2-3 | TRBV7-2 | - | 16
CAEFGTVRRDTEAFF | TGTGCCGAATTTGGGACAGTCAGGAGGGACACTGAAGCTTTCTTT | TRBD1 | TRBJ1-1 | TRBV25-1 | - | 15
CASSEYPGGVSPLHF | TGTGCCAGCAGTGAATACCCCGGGGGGGTTTCACCCCTCCACTTT | - | TRBJ1-6 | TRBV6-1 | - | 15
CASSLDPGNYGYTF | TGTGCCAGCAGCTTGGATCCAGGAAACTATGGCTACACCTTC | - | TRBJ1-2 | TRBV5-5 | few | 14
CASSWGPGTGRNIQYF | TGTGCCAGCAGCTGGGGGCCGGGGACAGGTAGAAACATTCAGTACTTC | TRBD1 | TRBJ2-4 | TRBV11-2 | few | 16
CASSQGGGAGDTQYF | TGTGCCAGCAGCCAAGGCGGGGGGGCGGGGGATACGCAGTATTTT | TRBD2 | TRBJ2-3 | TRBV14 | - | 15
CASALVAEYYGYTF | TGTGCTAGTGCCCTTGTCGCGGAATACTATGGCTACACCTTC | - | TRBJ1-2 | TRBV12-5 | - | 14
CASSLTPRTGDYGYTF | TGTGCCAGCAGCCTAACACCACGAACAGGGGACTATGGCTACACCTTC | TRBD1 | TRBJ1-2 | TRBV7-3 | - | 16
CASGLSQGGAFF | TGTGCTAGTGGTTTGTCCCAGGGGGGAGCTTTCTTT | TRBD1 | TRBJ1-1 | TRBV12-5 | - | 12
CASSPGVRGSPLHF | TGTGCCAGCAGCCCAGGGGTTCGGGGTTCACCCCTCCACTTT | - | TRBJ1-6 | TRBV5-6 | once | 14
CASGQGRNQPQHF | TGTGCCAGCGGACAGGGGCGTAATCAGCCCCAGCATTTT | TRBD1 | TRBJ1-5 | TRBV12-3/TRBV12-4 | once | 13
CASNWRNTQYF | TGTGCCAGCAATTGGAGGAATACGCAGTATTTT | - | TRBJ2-3 | TRBV2 | once | 11
CASSKGVQAEAFF | TGTGCCAGCAGTAAAGGGGTTCAGGCTGAAGCTTTCTTT | - | TRBJ1-1 | TRBV7-9 | - | 13
CASSGQGGGQPQHF | TGTGCCAGCAGCGGACAGGGGGGAGGTCAGCCCCAGCATTTT | TRBD1 | TRBJ1-5 | TRBV7-9 | - | 14
CASSPRDRGWTEAFF | TGTGCCAGCTCACCGCGGGACAGGGGATGGACTGAAGCTTTCTTT | TRBD1 | TRBJ1-1 | TRBV18 | - | 15
CASSFYGTTTGELFF | TGTGCCAGCAGCTTCTACGGGACTACCACCGGGGAGCTGTTTTTT | TRBD2 | TRBJ2-2 | TRBV7-2 | once | 15
CASSIPPAGRADATNEKLFF | TGCGCCAGCAGCATTCCCCCGGCAGGGCGTGCGGACGCAACTAATGAAAAACTGTTTTTT | - | TRBJ1-4 | TRBV4-1 | - | 20
CASRGLRTGPSNYGYTF | TGTGCCAGCAGGGGGCTACGAACAGGCCCATCAAACTATGGCTACACCTTC | - | TRBJ1-2 | TRBV5-6 | - | 17
CASSARGQGDTEAFF | TGTGCCAGCAGCGCCAGGGGACAGGGAGACACTGAAGCTTTCTTT | TRBD1 | TRBJ1-1 | TRBV9 | - | 15
CSVSRGFDTEAFF | TGCAGCGTGTCCCGGGGGTTTGACACTGAAGCTTTCTTT | - | TRBJ1-1 | TRBV29-1 | - | 13
CSGRRGTSAYNEQFF | TGCAGCGGTCGAAGGGGAACTAGCGCCTACAATGAGCAGTTCTTC | TRBD2 | TRBJ2-1 | TRBV29-1 | - | 15
CASSYEGQGLKQPQHF | TGTGCCAGCAGTTACGAAGGACAGGGGCTAAAACAGCCCCAGCATTTT | TRBD1 | TRBJ1-5 | TRBV6-6 | - | 16
CASSQALRDRPYGYTF | TGTGCCAGCAGCCAAGCCCTGAGGGACAGGCCCTATGGCTACACCTTC | TRBD1 | TRBJ1-2 | TRBV4-2 | - | 16
CASSTLGGGTYNEQFF | TGCGCCAGCAGCACCCTGGGGGGGGGCACTTACAATGAGCAGTTCTTC | - | TRBJ2-1 | TRBV5-1 | - | 16